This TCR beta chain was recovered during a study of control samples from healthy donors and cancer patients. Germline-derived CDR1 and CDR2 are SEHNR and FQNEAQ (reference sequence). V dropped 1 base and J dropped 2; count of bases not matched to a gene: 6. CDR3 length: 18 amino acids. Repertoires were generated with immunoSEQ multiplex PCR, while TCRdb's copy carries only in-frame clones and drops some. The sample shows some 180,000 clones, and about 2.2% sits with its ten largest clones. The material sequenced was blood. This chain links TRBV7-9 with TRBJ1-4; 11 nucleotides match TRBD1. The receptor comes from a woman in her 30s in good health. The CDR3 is CASSLGTGGAGTNEKLFF. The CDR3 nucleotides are TGTGCCAGCAGCTTAGGGACAGGGGGCGCAGGCACTAATGAAAAACTGTTTTTT.